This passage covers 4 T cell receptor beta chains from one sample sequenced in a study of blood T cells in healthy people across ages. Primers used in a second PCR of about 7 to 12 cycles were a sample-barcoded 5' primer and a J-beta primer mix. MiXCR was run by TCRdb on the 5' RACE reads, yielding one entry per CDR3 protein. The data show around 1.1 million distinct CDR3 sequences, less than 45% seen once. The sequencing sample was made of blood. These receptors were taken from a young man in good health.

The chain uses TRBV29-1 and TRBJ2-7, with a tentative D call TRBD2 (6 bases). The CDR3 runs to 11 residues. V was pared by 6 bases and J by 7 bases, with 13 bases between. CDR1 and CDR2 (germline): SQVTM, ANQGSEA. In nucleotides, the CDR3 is TGCAGCGTCGGGCAGGGAGGTGAGCAGTACTTC. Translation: CSVGQGGEQYF.

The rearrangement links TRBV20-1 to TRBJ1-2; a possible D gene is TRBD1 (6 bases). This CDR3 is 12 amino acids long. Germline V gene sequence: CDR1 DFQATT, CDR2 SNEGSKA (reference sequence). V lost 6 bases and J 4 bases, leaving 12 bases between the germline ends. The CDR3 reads CSAYREGYGYTF. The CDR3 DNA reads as TGCAGTGCCTACAGGGAGGGCTATGGCTACACCTTC.

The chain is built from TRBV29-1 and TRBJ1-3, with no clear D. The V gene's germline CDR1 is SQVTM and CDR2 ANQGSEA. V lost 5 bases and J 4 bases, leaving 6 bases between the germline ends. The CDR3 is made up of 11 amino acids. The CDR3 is CSVSVGNTIYF. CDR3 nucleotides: TGCAGCGTTTCCGTGGGAAACACCATATATTTT.

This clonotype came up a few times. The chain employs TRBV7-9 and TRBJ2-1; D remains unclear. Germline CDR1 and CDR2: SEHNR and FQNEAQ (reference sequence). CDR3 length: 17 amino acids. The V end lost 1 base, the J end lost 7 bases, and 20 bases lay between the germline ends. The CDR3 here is CASSLVVAGPLSNEQFF. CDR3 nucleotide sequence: TGTGCCAGCAGCTTAGTAGTGGCAGGACCCTTATCGAATGAGCAGTTCTTC.